The 28 T cell receptor beta chains given below trace back to one sample, sequenced in a study of cytomegalovirus exposure and HLA in healthy donors. The PCR ran on 60 Vbeta and 13 Jbeta primers. Assay used: immunoSEQ multiplex PCR; TCRdb lists only in-frame clones, some missing. Of around 80,000 clones listed, 70% to 85% are singletons. The sample comprised PBMCs. The receptor source for this set is a man aged 40-49 years in good health and CMV-seropositive.

The chain links TRBV30 to TRBJ1-1; 8 bases match TRBD1. This CDR3 is 13 amino acids long. Losses at the gene ends were 4 bases for V and 5 bases for J; bases not matched to a gene: 6. The germline CDR1 and CDR2 sequences are GTSNPN and SVGIG (reference sequence). CDR3 nucleotides: TGTGCCTGGACCGCTACAGGGGGAACTGAAGCTTTCTTT. The encoded protein is CAWTATGGTEAFF.

The chain recombines TRBV29-1 with TRBJ1-1, with 7 bases aligning to TRBD1. Per germline, CDR1 SQVTM and CDR2 ANQGSEA. This CDR3 comprises 12 residues. V trimming: 6 bases; J trimming: 5 bases; junction bases outside the gene matches: 6. Written as DNA, the CDR3 is TGCAGCGTAGGGGGCGCGGGGACTGAAGCTTTCTTT. Translation: CSVGGAGTEAFF.

The rearrangement links TRBV6-1 to TRBJ2-5; D gene uncertain. The J call may not be correct, given that the DNA end is closer to TRBJ2-7. The CDR3 spans 10 residues. The V gene's germline CDR1 is MNHNS and CDR2 SASEGT. The CDR3 loop is CASNPYEQYF. DNA of the CDR3: TGTGCCAGCAATCCTTACGAGCAGTACTTC.

The rearrangement joins TRBV5-8 to TRBJ2-7, with 16 nucleotides matching TRBD2. The ends lost 3 bases at V and 5 bases at J; junction bases unmatched: 5. Germline V gene lookup returns CDR1 SGHTS and CDR2 YDEGEE. The CDR3 sequence is 16 residues long. CDR3 protein: CASSWGLAGGVDEQYF. DNA of the CDR3: TGTGCCAGCAGCTGGGGACTAGCGGGAGGGGTAGACGAGCAGTACTTC.

The chain combines TRBV28 with TRBJ2-1; TRBD2 might be the D (6 bases). Germline V gene lookup returns CDR1 MDHEN and CDR2 SYDVKM. The CDR3 covers 13 residues. Trimming took 6 bases from V and 9 from J, leaving 15 bases between them. CDR3 coding DNA: TGTGCCAGCAGGACTAGTGGGCGGGGTGAGCAGTTCTTC. As protein: CASRTSGRGEQFF.

The chain employs TRBV11-2 and TRBJ1-2; D not resolved. V was trimmed by 5 bases and J by 6 bases, leaving 7 bases between them. This CDR3 is 11 amino acids long. Germline CDR1 and CDR2: SGHAT and FQNNGV. CDR3: CASSTSDGYTF. In nucleotides, the CDR3 is TGTGCCAGCAGCACTAGTGATGGCTACACCTTC.

The chain joins TRBV7-2 to TRBJ1-1; D gene ambiguous. Trimming removed 1 base at V and 0 bases at J, with 9 bases between. CDR1 is SGHTA, CDR2 FQGNSA, per germline. This CDR3 spans 15 amino acids. The CDR3 here is CASSLGAGMNTEAFF. CDR3 DNA: TGTGCCAGCAGCTTAGGGGCGGGAATGAACACTGAAGCTTTCTTT. The full variable domain, its missing parts supplied by reference TRBV7-2 and TRBJ1-1, is GAGVSQSPSNKVTEKGKDVELRCDPISGHTALYWYRQSLGQGLEFLIYFQGNSAPDKSGLPSDRFSAERTGGSVSTLTIQRTQQEDSAVYLCASSLGAGMNTEAFFGQGTRLTVV.

The chain uses TRBV7-2 and TRBJ1-2, with 7 bases identical to TRBD1. The CDR3 covers 14 residues. With 7 bases clipped from V and 8 bases from J, the junction kept 13 bases outside the gene matches. CDR1 and CDR2 (germline): SGHTA, FQGNSA. CDR3 in amino acids: CASKNRTGSRGYTF. The CDR3 nucleotides are TGTGCCAGCAAAAATCGGACAGGAAGCAGAGGCTACACCTTC.

The V call is TRBV11-2, the J call TRBJ1-5; no clear D gene. Germline CDR1 SGHAT, CDR2 FQNNGV. V was trimmed by 2 bases and J by 2 bases, leaving 4 bases between them. The length of the CDR3 is 13 residues. The CDR3 sequence: CASSLQGNQPQHF. CDR3 DNA sequence: TGTGCCAGCAGCTTACAGGGCAATCAGCCCCAGCATTTT.

The chain combines TRBV11-2 with TRBJ2-4; tentatively, D is TRBD2 (6 bases). Trimming shortened V by 5 bases and J by 9 bases, and 17 bases separated the two germline ends. This CDR3 has 14 residues. Germline V gives CDR1 SGHAT, CDR2 FQNNGV. CDR3 loop: CASSLRNGGGIQYF. The CDR3 DNA reads as TGTGCCAGCAGCCTTAGAAACGGGGGTGGCATTCAGTACTTC. Variable domain in full (rest from reference TRBV11-2 and TRBJ2-4): EAGVAQSPRYKIIEKRQSVAFWCNPISGHATLYWYQQILGQGPKLLIQFQNNGVVDDSQLPKDRFSAERLKGVDSTLKIQPAKLEDSAVYLCASSLRNGGGIQYFGAGTRLSVL.

The chain joins TRBV25-1 to TRBJ2-3, with D possibly TRBD1 on 5 matching bases. Germline CDR1 reads MGHDK; CDR2 reads SYGVNS. CDR3 length equals 15 residues. Trimming shortened V by 1 base and J by 2 bases, and 10 bases separated the two germline ends. In nucleotides, the CDR3 is TGTGCCAGCAGTGAATCCAGGGCGGCCACAGATACGCAGTATTTT. Its protein is CASSESRAATDTQYF.

This chain joins TRBV6-5 and TRBJ2-7, with TRBD1 identical over 7 bases. CDR3 length: 15 amino acids. J lost 6 bases, V lost 6 bases, and 14 bases had no gene match. CDR1 and CDR2 from the germline V gene are MNHEY and SVGAGI. This chain's CDR3 is CASRPQDRAFGEQYF. DNA for the CDR3: TGTGCCAGCAGACCCCAAGACAGGGCGTTCGGCGAGCAGTACTTC.

V usage is TRBV4-3 and J usage is TRBJ2-7, with D hard to call. CDR1 and CDR2 (germline): LGHNA, YSLEER. This CDR3 spans 15 amino acids. Trimming stripped 0 bases from V and 4 bases from J, with 13 bases between. The CDR3 region is CASSQDGQTFYEQYF. CDR3 in DNA: TGCGCCAGCAGCCAAGATGGGCAAACCTTTTACGAGCAGTACTTC.

The chain uses TRBV5-1 and TRBJ1-1, with 7 bases identical to TRBD1. From germline, CDR1 is SGHRS and CDR2 YFSETQ. V lost 0 bases to trimming and J lost 7 bases; unmatched junction nucleotides: 9. This CDR3 has 15 residues. CDR3 loop: CASSLETGYRNEAFF. The CDR3 DNA reads as TGCGCCAGCAGCTTGGAGACAGGGTATAGGAATGAAGCTTTCTTT.

This clone was counted a few times. The chain uses TRBV18 and TRBJ1-1; D is perhaps TRBD1 (5 bases). The CDR3 has 13 amino acids. CDR1 is KGHSH and CDR2 is LQKENI in the germline V gene. V gave up 6 bases and J gave up 1 base, with 9 bases separating them. CDR3 in DNA: TGTGCCAGCTCGCTAGACAGGAACACTGAAGCTTTCTTT. This codes for CASSLDRNTEAFF.

On this clone: Other DNA sequences in this specimen translate into the identical CDR3. The chain joins TRBV18 to TRBJ2-5; 10 bases align to TRBD2. There are 15 residues in the CDR3. CDR1 KGHSH and CDR2 LQKENI come from the germline V gene. With 0 bases clipped from V and 4 bases from J, the junction kept 2 bases outside the gene matches. The CDR3 nucleotides are TGTGCCAGCTCACCACCTAGCGGGAGGAGAGAGACCCAGTACTTC. It yields the protein CASSPPSGRRETQYF.

The chain has TRBV19 and TRBJ2-7; tentative D call: TRBD2 (5 bases). Germline CDR1 is LNHDA and CDR2 is SQIVND (reference sequence). Trimming pared 11 bases from V and 7 bases from J, leaving 24 bases between. This CDR3 is built from 14 residues. CDR3 bases: TGTGCCTCAACCTTGGCGCTCTCGTCGGGAGAGCAGTACTTC. It specifies CASTLALSSGEQYF.

J is TRBJ1-1 and V is TRBV30, with 8 bases lining up with TRBD1. Germline V gene sequence: CDR1 GTSNPN, CDR2 SVGIG (reference sequence). There are 16 residues in the CDR3. J was trimmed by 11 bases and V by 7 bases; bases with no gene match: 24. DNA for the CDR3: TGTGCCTCGCTAGGGCAGGGGGCATTCGGGTCCCCTCGGGCTTTCTTT. This gives the protein CASLGQGAFGSPRAFF.

The chain carries TRBV5-4 and TRBJ1-6, with TRBD1 identical over 7 bases. V lost 3 bases to trimming and J lost 7 bases; unmatched junction nucleotides: 13. The length of the CDR3 is 17 residues. Germline values: CDR1 SGHNT, CDR2 YYREEE (reference sequence). For the CDR3, the DNA is TGTGCCAGCAGCTCGTTAACAGGGGAGTTCGGAAATTCACCCCTCCACTTT. Protein sequence: CASSSLTGEFGNSPLHF.

This clone came up once. The CDR3 spells CAACSGGLRETQYF. CDR3 coding DNA: TGTGCCGCGTGTAGCGGGGGCCTCCGAGAGACCCAGTACTTC. V usage is TRBV10-3 and J usage is TRBJ2-5; 9 nucleotides agree with TRBD2. V gave up 11 bases and J gave up 4 bases; unmatched junction bases: 11. The CDR3 spans 14 residues. CDR1 is ENHRY, CDR2 SYGVKD, per germline.

V is TRBV7-3 and J is TRBJ1-2; no reliable D call. From germline, CDR1 is SGHTA and CDR2 FQGTGA. The CDR3 totals 14 residues. V was cut by 5 bases and J by 8 bases, with 18 bases left in between. For the CDR3, the DNA is TGTGCCAGCAGCCGCGGCCCGGATATGTGGGGCTACACCTTC. This codes for CASSRGPDMWGYTF. The entire variable domain, with the rest obtained from reference TRBV7-3 and TRBJ1-2, is as follows: GAGVSQTPSNKVTEKGKYVELRCDPISGHTALYWYRQSLGQGPEFLIYFQGTGAADDSGLPNDRFFAVRPEGSVSTLKIQRTERGDSAVYLCASSRGPDMWGYTFGSGTRLTVV.

The chain joins TRBV30 to TRBJ2-7; the match to TRBD1 covers 8 bases. CDR1 and CDR2 (germline): GTSNPN, SVGIG (reference sequence). V shed 1 base and J 4 bases; nucleotides not matched to a gene: 6. This CDR3 contains 14 residues. CDR3 nucleotide sequence: TGTGCCTGGAGTGAAGGGACAGGAGGTTACGAGCAGTACTTC. Its protein is CAWSEGTGGYEQYF.

V and J are TRBV7-2 and TRBJ1-5, with D unresolved. CDR1 and CDR2 (germline): SGHTA, FQGNSA. The CDR3 loop spans 14 amino acids. Trimming cost V 1 base and J 5 bases, with 9 bases left between them. CDR3 sequence: CASSLGATYQPQHF. Written as DNA, the CDR3 is TGTGCCAGCAGCTTAGGGGCCACTTATCAGCCCCAGCATTTT.

The chain is built from TRBV7-9 and TRBJ1-1; TRBD1 matches at 8 bases. Germline V gene lookup returns CDR1 SEHNR and CDR2 FQNEAQ (reference sequence). The CDR3 is 15 residues long. V shed 6 bases and J 0 bases; nucleotides not matched to a gene: 6. CDR3 nucleotide sequence: TGTGCCAGCAGTCCAGACAGGGGCCTGAACACTGAAGCTTTCTTT. Its translation is CASSPDRGLNTEAFF.

V gene TRBV10-3 combines with J gene TRBJ1-1, with a tentative D call TRBD1 (6 bases). The CDR3 covers 16 residues. V gave up 8 bases and J gave up 1 base, with 20 bases separating them. Germline-derived CDR1 and CDR2 are ENHRY and SYGVKD. The CDR3 is CAIEPTRGRGNTEAFF. CDR3 bases: TGTGCCATCGAACCTACGAGGGGCAGGGGGAACACTGAAGCTTTCTTT.

DNA of the CDR3: TGTGCCAGCGAGCGGAGCTTCTCGATGAACACTGAAGCTTTCTTT. This sequence encodes CASERSFSMNTEAFF. The chain employs TRBV6-5 and TRBJ1-1; D gene ambiguous. This CDR3 has 15 residues. Trimming took off 8 bases at V and 0 bases at J, with 16 bases between the two ends. Germline CDR1 is MNHEY and CDR2 is SVGAGI.

The V call is TRBV7-2, the J call TRBJ2-1; TRBD1 aligns across 9 bases. CDR3 length equals 17 residues. V lost 5 bases to trimming and J lost 7 bases; unmatched junction nucleotides: 15. The germline V gene has CDR1 SGHTA and CDR2 FQGNSA. This chain's CDR3 is CASSPGTGRGMGNEQFF. Written as DNA, the CDR3 is TGTGCCAGCAGCCCAGGGACAGGGAGGGGGATGGGGAATGAGCAGTTCTTC. The full variable domain, with the rest looked up from reference TRBV7-2 and TRBJ2-1, is GAGVSQSPSNKVTEKGKDVELRCDPISGHTALYWYRQSLGQGLEFLIYFQGNSAPDKSGLPSDRFSAERTGGSVSTLTIQRTQQEDSAVYLCASSPGTGRGMGNEQFFGPGTRLTVL.

CDR3 coding DNA: TGTGCCAGCAGCTTCAGGGGGAGAAGTAATTCACCCCTCCACTTT. This translates into CASSFRGRSNSPLHF. This rearrangement joins TRBV5-6 to TRBJ1-6, with 7 positions matching TRBD1. The length of the CDR3 is 15 residues. Germline lookup yields CDR1 SGHDT and CDR2 YYEEEE. V lost 2 bases, J lost 6 bases, and 5 bases stayed unmatched.